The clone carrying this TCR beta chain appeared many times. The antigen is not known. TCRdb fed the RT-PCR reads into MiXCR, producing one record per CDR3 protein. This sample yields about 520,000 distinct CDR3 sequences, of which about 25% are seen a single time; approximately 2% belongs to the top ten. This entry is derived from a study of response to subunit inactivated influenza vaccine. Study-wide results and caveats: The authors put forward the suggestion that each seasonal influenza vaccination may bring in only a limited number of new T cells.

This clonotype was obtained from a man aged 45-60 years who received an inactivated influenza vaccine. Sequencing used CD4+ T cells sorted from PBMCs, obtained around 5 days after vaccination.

The CDR3 bases are TGTGCCAGCAGTCAACAGGGGGCGGATGAAAAACTGTTTTTT. This codes for CASSQQGADEKLFF. V gene TRBV12-3 or TRBV12-4 combines with J gene TRBJ1-4; 9 bases line up with TRBD1. The CDR3 runs to 14 residues. J gave up 6 bases and V 5 bases, and 4 bases lay outside the gene matches.